This entry lists 11 T cell receptor beta chains sequenced from one sample in a study of blood T cell repertoires in COVID-19. Clones were read by immunoSEQ multiplex PCR, and TCRdb kept only the in-frame ones, dropping some. The data contain more than 350,000 clones, about 87% of them singletons. The sequenced sample consisted of peripheral blood. The source is a woman between 25 and 40 years old with COVID-19, enrolled during active disease.

The chain couples TRBV3-1 (or the pseudogene TRBV3-2) to TRBJ2-7; TRBD2 aligns across 8 bases. Germline lookup yields CDR1 LGHDT and CDR2 YNNKEL (reference sequence). After removal of 3 bases from V and 3 bases from J, the junction contained 10 bases not matched to a gene. The length of the CDR3 is 16 residues. The CDR3 loop reads CASSHPPLAGIYEQYF. The CDR3 DNA is TGTGCCAGCAGCCATCCGCCGCTAGCGGGTATCTACGAGCAGTACTTC.

This chain joins TRBV29-1 and TRBJ1-2; the D is unclear. The CDR3 spans 12 residues. From germline, CDR1 is SQVTM and CDR2 ANQGSEA. The V and J ends lost 3 bases and 2 bases respectively, with 7 bases between them. The CDR3 nucleotides read TGCAGCGTTGATTTGGCAAACTATGGCTACACCTTC. Amino acid sequence: CSVDLANYGYTF.

In this sample, this clone turned up once. This chain links TRBV2 with TRBJ2-5; 12 nucleotides match TRBD1. The germline gives CDR1 SNHLY, CDR2 FYNNEI. This CDR3 spans 14 amino acids. The CDR3 region is CSEGGTGGRETQYF. The CDR3 nucleotides are TGTTCCGAGGGTGGGACAGGGGGCCGGGAGACCCAGTACTTC.

The CDR3 loop is CAISDGEGYTF. The CDR3 bases are TGTGCCATCAGTGATGGGGAGGGCTACACCTTC. The V and J genes are TRBV10-3 and TRBJ1-2; unclear D gene. Germline CDR1 reads ENHRY; CDR2 reads SYGVKD. The V end lost 3 bases, the J end lost 8 bases, and 7 bases lay between the germline ends. This CDR3 spans 11 amino acids.

This sequence joins TRBV7-8 and TRBJ1-1; 7 bases match TRBD1. J lost 5 bases, V lost 0 bases, and 6 bases had no gene match. Germline V lookup: CDR1 SGHVS, CDR2 FQNEAQ. This CDR3 has 15 residues. DNA of the CDR3: TGTGCCAGCAGCTTAGCAAACAGGGGTAGGACTGAAGCTTTCTTT. Translation: CASSLANRGRTEAFF.

This sequence joins TRBV15 and TRBJ1-1; no clear D gene. In germline, CDR1 is LNHNV, CDR2 YYDKDF (reference sequence). Trimming shortened V by 3 bases and J by 0 bases, and 8 bases separated the two germline ends. This CDR3 is built from 14 residues. The DNA for the CDR3 is TGTGCCACCAGCAGTACAGACATGAACACTGAAGCTTTCTTT. The encoded protein is CATSSTDMNTEAFF.

The gene calls are TRBV6-5 and TRBJ2-7; weak D call: TRBD1 (6 bases). V dropped 6 bases and J dropped 8 bases, with 23 bases sitting between them. Germline CDR1 and CDR2: MNHEY and SVGAGI. The CDR3 extends over 15 amino acids. For the CDR3, the DNA is TGTGCCAGCAGGGGAGATAGGGCAGGGGATGAGAAGCAGTACTTC. Its translation: CASRGDRAGDEKQYF.

The V call is TRBV28, the J call TRBJ2-7; possible D gene TRBD1, 5 bases. The CDR3 runs to 13 residues. Germline CDR1 is MDHEN and CDR2 is SYDVKM. V was trimmed by 8 bases and J by 2 bases, leaving 13 bases between them. In DNA form, the CDR3 reads TGTGCCAGCTGCCCGACAGTTACCTACGAGCAGTACTTC. It encodes CASCPTVTYEQYF.

The genes are TRBV7-2 and TRBJ1-6; unclear D gene. CDR3 length: 15 residues. Trimming shortened V by 1 base and J by 7 bases, and 11 bases separated the two germline ends. Germline V gives CDR1 SGHTA, CDR2 FQGNSA. This chain's CDR3 is CASSLGPGLNSPLHF. The CDR3 DNA reads as TGTGCCAGCAGCTTAGGGCCGGGTCTCAATTCACCCCTCCACTTT.

The chain joins TRBV5-5 to TRBJ1-5; D is possibly TRBD1 (6 bases). V was shortened by 4 bases and J by 1 base, with 12 bases between the two germline ends. From germline, CDR1 is SGHKS and CDR2 YYEKEE (reference sequence). CDR3 length: 15 residues. The CDR3 DNA follows: TGTGCCAGCAGCCGCACAGGGTTCAGCAATCAGCCCCAGCATTTT. Translation gives CASSRTGFSNQPQHF.

This clone has a single count. The rearrangement links TRBV7-3 to TRBJ2-6; TRBD2 matches at 8 bases. The CDR3 consists of 17 residues. Per germline, CDR1 SGHTA and CDR2 FQGTGA. The trim removed 5 bases at V and 0 bases at J, leaving 6 bases unmatched. The CDR3 here is CASSPPGLDSGANVLTF. For the CDR3, the DNA is TGTGCCAGCAGCCCTCCGGGACTAGACTCTGGGGCCAACGTCCTGACTTTC.